Each of the 24 T cell receptor beta chains below was sequenced from the same sample in a study of cytomegalovirus exposure and HLA in healthy donors. Both 60 Vbeta primers and 13 Jbeta primers went into the PCR. Only in-frame clones appear in the TCRdb table, and some are missing; sequencing was by immunoSEQ multiplex PCR. The sample has some 130,000 clones; 60% to 75% are singletons. Sequenced sample: PBMCs. The receptors originated from a woman between 50 and 59 years old in good health and CMV-seropositive.

V is TRBV7-2 and J is TRBJ2-3; 12 bases agree with TRBD2. With 5 bases clipped from V and 2 bases from J, the junction kept 5 bases outside the gene matches. CDR3 length: 16 residues. Germline V gene data show CDR1 as SGHTA and CDR2 as FQGNSA. The CDR3 bases are TGTGCCAGCAGCCGCTCTAGCGGGGGGGACACAGATACGCAGTATTTT. Protein sequence: CASSRSSGGDTDTQYF. Full variable domain (remainder filled in from reference TRBV7-2 and TRBJ2-3): GAGVSQSPSNKVTEKGKDVELRCDPISGHTALYWYRQSLGQGLEFLIYFQGNSAPDKSGLPSDRFSAERTGGSVSTLTIQRTQQEDSAVYLCASSRSSGGDTDTQYFGPGTRLTVL.

The sample holds one count of this clone. V usage is TRBV13 and J usage is TRBJ2-5; maybe TRBD2 (5 bases). Germline lookup yields CDR1 PRHDT and CDR2 FYEKMQ (reference sequence). Trimming took off 5 bases at V and 1 base at J, with 17 bases between the two ends. The CDR3 totals 16 residues. The CDR3 DNA sequence: TGTGCCAGCAGCAGCCGCGAGGGCATCTTCCAAGAGACCCAGTACTTC. Translation: CASSSREGIFQETQYF.

CDR3 amino acids: CASKKTGTNEKLFF. The CDR3 DNA reads as TGTGCCAGCAAAAAGACGGGAACTAATGAAAAACTGTTTTTT. The V and J genes are TRBV6-1 and TRBJ1-4, with no clear D. This CDR3 has 14 amino acids. The V gene's germline CDR1 is MNHNS and CDR2 SASEGT. V lost 7 bases, J lost 1 base, and 10 bases lay in between.

V and J are TRBV7-2 and TRBJ1-2; D gene ambiguous. The germline V gene has CDR1 SGHTA and CDR2 FQGNSA. V was pared by 1 base and J by 0 bases, with 6 bases between. CDR3 length equals 14 residues. In nucleotides, the CDR3 is TGTGCCAGCAGCTTAGGGCCAGCTAACTATGGCTACACCTTC. Translated, it gives CASSLGPANYGYTF.

This clone has just one count. The V call is TRBV5-6, the J call TRBJ2-7; 10 bases match TRBD2. V was clipped by 2 bases and J by 2 bases; unmatched bases: 7. This CDR3 has 16 amino acids. The germline V gene encodes CDR1 SGHDT and CDR2 YYEEEE. CDR3 sequence: CASSLVLAGDTYEQYF. The CDR3 DNA reads TGTGCCAGCAGCTTAGTTCTAGCGGGGGACACCTACGAGCAGTACTTC.

V is TRBV5-1 and J is TRBJ2-5; TRBD2 matches at 14 bases. The CDR3 is 15 amino acids. The germline gives CDR1 SGHRS, CDR2 YFSETQ. V shed 4 bases and J 3 bases; nucleotides not matched to a gene: 2. The CDR3 reads CASSQTSGGEETQYF. The DNA for the CDR3 is TGCGCCAGCAGCCAGACTAGCGGGGGGGAAGAGACCCAGTACTTC.

The chain recombines TRBV5-1 with TRBJ1-6; 9 bases agree with TRBD1. J lost 10 bases, V lost 4 bases, and 9 bases had no gene match. Germline assignment: CDR1 SGHRS and CDR2 YFSETQ. CDR3 length: 15 residues. The CDR3 nucleotides are TGCGCCAGCAGCCTGGGGACAGGGCAGGAGTCACCCCTCCACTTT. Its protein is CASSLGTGQESPLHF.

This clone has a handful of counts. The chain recombines TRBV6-5 with TRBJ1-5, with D unresolved. CDR1 is MNHEY and CDR2 is SVGAGI in the germline V gene. Trimming cost V 5 bases and J 0 bases, with 5 bases left between them. This CDR3 is 13 amino acids long. The CDR3 DNA sequence: TGTGCCAGCAGTGTATATAGCAATCAGCCCCAGCATTTT. It specifies CASSVYSNQPQHF.

The chain couples TRBV5-4 to TRBJ1-3; no definite D call. The CDR3 is 13 residues long. V was clipped by 4 bases and J by 9 bases, with 14 bases between them. The germline V gene has CDR1 SGHNT and CDR2 YYREEE (reference sequence). DNA of the CDR3: TGTGCCAGCAGCCAAAATAGAGATCCCACCATATATTTT. Translated: CASSQNRDPTIYF.

V is TRBV6-5 and J is TRBJ2-2; 11 bases align to TRBD2. The J segment lost 5 bases and the V segment lost 5 bases, leaving 4 bases of the junction unmatched. Per germline, CDR1 MNHEY and CDR2 SVGAGI. This CDR3 is built from 15 residues. The CDR3 nucleotides read TGTGCCAGCAGTCCTAGCGGGGGGCGGACCGGGGAGCTGTTTTTT. Translated: CASSPSGGRTGELFF.

A word on this clone: A junction end diverges from the germline sequence, so it may reflect a read error. The CDR3 nucleotides read TGCGCCAGCAGCCAAGATCTGGCCGTGCAGGGGCTTGGTTTT. This gives the protein CASSQDLAVQGLGF. V usage is TRBV4-3 and J usage is TRBJ1-4; weak D call: TRBD1 (6 bases). Germline values: CDR1 LGHNA, CDR2 YSLEER. The CDR3 contains 14 residues.

On this clone itself: The junction departs from germline at one end; a sequencing error may be responsible. V and J are TRBV7-9 and TRBJ1-4, with D tentatively TRBD1 (5 bases). CDR3 length: 17 residues. The germline CDR1 and CDR2 sequences are SEHNR and FQNEAQ (reference sequence). CDR3 in DNA: TGTTCCAGCAGCTTAGCAGGAGGGGCGACAATTAATGAAAAACTGTTTTTT. It is translated as CSSSLAGGATINEKLFF. The entire variable domain, with the rest obtained from reference TRBV7-9 and TRBJ1-4, is as follows: DTGVSQNPRHKITKRGQNVTFRCDPISEHNRLYWYRQTLGQGPEFLTYFQNEAQLEKSRLLSDRFSAERPKGSFSTLEIQRTEQGDSAMYLCSSSLAGGATINEKLFFGSGTQLSVL.

This chain joins TRBV27 and TRBJ1-4; D remains unclear. The CDR3 sequence is 14 residues long. Germline CDR1 is MNHEY and CDR2 is SMNVEV (reference sequence). Trimming took 6 bases from V and 7 from J, leaving 15 bases between them. CDR3 DNA: TGTGCCAGCAGGGGAACGAGAGGAGGTGAAAAACTGTTTTTT. Its translation: CASRGTRGGEKLFF.

Only one count was recorded for this clone. The chain carries TRBV5-4 and TRBJ1-2; D perhaps matches TRBD1 (5 bases). This CDR3 has 11 amino acids. Germline lookup yields CDR1 SGHNT and CDR2 YYREEE (reference sequence). The V and J ends lost 10 bases and 5 bases respectively, with 12 bases between them. The DNA of the CDR3 is TGTGCCGTCAAAGGGGAATATGGCTACACCTTC. It encodes CAVKGEYGYTF.

This clone is a singleton in its sample. The chain employs TRBV6-1 and TRBJ1-6, with TRBD1 as a possible D gene (6 bases). The CDR3 is made up of 14 amino acids. The V gene's germline CDR1 is MNHNS and CDR2 SASEGT. The V gene lost 4 bases and the J gene lost 11 bases, with 15 bases spanning the gap. The DNA for the CDR3 is TGTGCCAGCAGTGTAAACAGGGAACGGCCACCCCTCCACTTT. Its protein is CASSVNRERPPLHF.

This clone was observed a few times. This chain connects TRBV7-2 to TRBJ2-7; D might be TRBD2 (7 bases). Trimming left V 4 bases short and J 3 bases short, with 13 bases between. The CDR3 loop spans 14 amino acids. Germline CDR1 SGHTA, CDR2 FQGNSA. CDR3 loop: CASSWGGRDYEQYF. CDR3 DNA sequence: TGTGCCAGCAGCTGGGGGGGCAGGGACTACGAGCAGTACTTC.

CDR3 DNA: TGTGCCAGCAGCTTAGTCATCTACGAGCAGTACTTC. Translating it yields CASSLVIYEQYF. This chain links TRBV11-3 with TRBJ2-7; no definite D call. Trimming removed 1 base at V and 3 bases at J, with 4 bases between. Germline CDR1 and CDR2: SGHNT and YENEEA. The CDR3 totals 12 residues. The full variable domain, completed using reference TRBV11-3 and TRBJ2-7, is EAGVVQSPRYKIIEKKQPVAFWCNPISGHNTLYWYLQNLGQGPELLIRYENEEAVDDSQLPKDRFSAERLKGVDSTLKIQPAELGDSAVYLCASSLVIYEQYFGPGTRLTVT.

The chain recombines TRBV29-1 with TRBJ1-4; D gene ambiguous. There are 11 residues in the CDR3. V was cut by 6 bases and J by 5 bases, with 7 bases left in between. Germline CDR1 is SQVTM and CDR2 is ANQGSEA. CDR3 nucleotides: TGCAGCGTACAACGAAATGAAAAACTGTTTTTT. Protein: CSVQRNEKLFF.

This clone was counted between two and nine times. This chain uses TRBV7-9 with TRBJ1-5; D perhaps matches TRBD1 (6 bases). The CDR3 is 16 amino acids. The germline V and J ends were trimmed by 1 base and 1 base, with 11 bases remaining between them. Germline CDR1 SEHNR, CDR2 FQNEAQ (reference sequence). CDR3 DNA: TGTGCCAGCAGCTTAGGTGGGACACTAAGCAATCAGCCCCAGCATTTT. It yields the protein CASSLGGTLSNQPQHF.

This clone appeared a few times. The CDR3 coding sequence is TGCGCCAGCAGCACCGCCGTGACAGAGAACACTGAAGCTTTCTTT. Amino acid sequence: CASSTAVTENTEAFF. The chain couples TRBV5-1 to TRBJ1-1; tentative D call: TRBD1 (5 bases). Germline V lookup: CDR1 SGHRS, CDR2 YFSETQ. Trimming took 4 bases from V and 1 from J, leaving 14 bases between them. This CDR3 is built from 15 residues.

The chain has TRBV29-1 and TRBJ2-5, with TRBD2 matching over 8 bases. Germline lookup yields CDR1 SQVTM and CDR2 ANQGSEA. The junction had 10 bases not matched to a gene; V was cut back by 6 bases and J by 1 base. The CDR3 covers 15 residues. The CDR3 region is CSVISAGGFQETQYF. The CDR3 DNA reads TGCAGCGTCATCTCGGCGGGGGGATTCCAAGAGACCCAGTACTTC.

This clone was recorded many times. The chain has TRBV10-2 and TRBJ2-7; tentative D call: TRBD1 (6 bases). Germline V gives CDR1 WSHSY, CDR2 SAAADI. V lost 6 bases and J lost 5, with 11 bases in between. This CDR3 is 12 amino acids long. This CDR3 is CASRTGFNEQYF. As DNA, the CDR3 is TGCGCCAGCAGAACAGGGTTTAACGAGCAGTACTTC.

This clone has a handful of counts. Relative to the germline gene, one junction end is altered; a read error may explain this. The chain couples TRBV7-9 to TRBJ2-7, with unresolved D. Germline CDR1 SEHNR, CDR2 FQNEAQ (reference sequence). The CDR3 is 11 amino acids. The CDR3, as DNA: TGTTCCAGCAGCCTCAGCTACGAGCAGTACTTC. The encoded protein is CSSSLSYEQYF. The full variable domain, its missing parts supplied by reference TRBV7-9 and TRBJ2-7, is DTGVSQNPRHKITKRGQNVTFRCDPISEHNRLYWYRQTLGQGPEFLTYFQNEAQLEKSRLLSDRFSAERPKGSFSTLEIQRTEQGDSAMYLCSSSLSYEQYFGPGTRLTVT.

The V call is TRBV4-1, the J call TRBJ1-1, with D tentatively TRBD1 (5 bases). This CDR3 has 16 amino acids. Germline V gene sequence: CDR1 MGHRA, CDR2 YSYEKL. V gave up 1 base and J gave up 6 bases, with 18 bases separating them. The CDR3 nucleotides read TGCGCCAGCAGCCAAGGCCTCTTTCAGGGAATCGCTGAAGCTTTCTTT. Encoded protein: CASSQGLFQGIAEAFF.